This T cell receptor (beta chain) was sequenced in a study of blood T cell repertoires in COVID-19. Study-wide background: Samples taken during acute and convalescent COVID-19 were collected in the United States, Italy and Spain.

Assignments of participants to cohorts depended upon their own reported clinical history. Clones were sequenced by immunoSEQ multiplex PCR, and TCRdb holds only the in-frame ones, with some missing. Of around 250,000 clones listed, about nine tenths were seen once; the top ten hold 0.87%. This clone was counted a single time. The sample was PBMCs or T cells enriched from blood (not recorded which). The TCR originated in a middle-aged man who had been exposed to COVID-19.

The CDR3: CASSLTGMENSPLHF. CDR3 sequence (DNA): TGTGCCAGCAGTTTAACAGGGATGGAGAATTCACCCCTCCACTTT. The chain links TRBV28 to TRBJ1-6; tentatively, D is TRBD1 (6 bases). The V end was cut by 2 bases, the J end by 7 bases, with 12 bases between. The CDR3 consists of 15 residues. Germline CDR1 reads MDHEN; CDR2 reads SYDVKM.